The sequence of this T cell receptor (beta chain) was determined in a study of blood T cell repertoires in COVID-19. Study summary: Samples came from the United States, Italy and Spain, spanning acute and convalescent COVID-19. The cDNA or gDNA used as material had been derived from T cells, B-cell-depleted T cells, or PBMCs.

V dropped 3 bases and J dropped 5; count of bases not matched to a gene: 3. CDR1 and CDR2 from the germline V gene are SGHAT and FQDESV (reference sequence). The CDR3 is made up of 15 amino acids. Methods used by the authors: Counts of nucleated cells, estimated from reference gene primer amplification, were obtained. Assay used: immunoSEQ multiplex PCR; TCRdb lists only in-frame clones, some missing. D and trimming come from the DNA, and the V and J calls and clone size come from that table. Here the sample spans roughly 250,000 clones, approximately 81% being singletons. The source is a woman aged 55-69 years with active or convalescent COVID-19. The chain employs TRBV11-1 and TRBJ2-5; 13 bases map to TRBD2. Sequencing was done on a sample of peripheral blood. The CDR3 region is CASSFTSGGAETQYF. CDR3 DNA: TGTGCCAGCAGCTTTACTAGCGGGGGGGCGGAGACCCAGTACTTC. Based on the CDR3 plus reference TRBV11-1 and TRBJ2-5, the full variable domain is EAEVAQSPRYKITEKSQAVAFWCDPISGHATLYWYRQILGQGPELLVQFQDESVVDDSQLPKDRFSAERLKGVDSTLKIQPAELGDSAMYLCASSFTSGGAETQYFGPGTRLLVL.